A selection of T cell receptor beta chains follows, all from one sample in a study of blood T cell repertoires in COVID-19. Using immunoSEQ multiplex PCR, the repertoire was profiled, and TCRdb retains in-frame clones only, with some absent. The sample has 150,000 to 200,000 clones, approximately 80% seen once. The sequenced sample consisted of PBMCs or T cells enriched from blood (not recorded which). The receptor source for this set is a man between 45 and 60 years old who had recovered from COVID-19. Both conserved end residues are part of each CDR3. Fields, in order: J gene, V gene, CDR3 protein.

J: TRBJ2-2; V: TRBV5-1; CDR3: CASSIQGDPNTGELFF
J: TRBJ2-5; V: TRBV28; CDR3: CASSLAGGMETQYF
J: TRBJ2-5; V: TRBV2; CDR3: CASDRDRGRETQYF
J: TRBJ2-5; V: TRBV11-3; CDR3: CASSLRDSETQYF
J: TRBJ2-5; V: TRBV18; CDR3: CASSPSTSQETQYF
J: TRBJ1-2; V: TRBV11-2; CDR3: CASSLDLRPGSNGYTF
J: TRBJ1-4; V: TRBV18; CDR3: CASSPPGQGREKLFF
J: TRBJ2-7; V: TRBV5-1; CDR3: CASSLQGWYSEQYF
J: TRBJ2-7; V: TRBV6-5; CDR3: CASSQIPGLGEQYF
J: TRBJ1-4; V: TRBV5-1; CDR3: CASSLKAGKPSEKLFF
J: TRBJ1-2; V: TRBV19; CDR3: CASSIETGGNYGYTF
J: TRBJ1-4; V: TRBV3-1/TRBV3-2; CDR3: CASSPLGRGEKLFF
J: TRBJ1-1; V: TRBV2; CDR3: CASSRQGENTEAFF
J: TRBJ1-6; V: TRBV19; CDR3: CASRGTGMNSPLHF
J: TRBJ1-3; V: TRBV7-9; CDR3: CASSLGPTGFGNTIYF
J: TRBJ2-7; V: TRBV11-1; CDR3: CASSLTMAGGQYF
J: TRBJ2-3; V: TRBV5-5; CDR3: CASAPGQGLSSTDTQYF
J: TRBJ2-6; V: TRBV11-2; CDR3: CASGSGANVLTF
J: TRBJ2-1; V: TRBV28; CDR3: CATLAPSSYNEQFF
J: TRBJ2-7; V: TRBV7-9; CDR3: CASSPGQTYEQYF